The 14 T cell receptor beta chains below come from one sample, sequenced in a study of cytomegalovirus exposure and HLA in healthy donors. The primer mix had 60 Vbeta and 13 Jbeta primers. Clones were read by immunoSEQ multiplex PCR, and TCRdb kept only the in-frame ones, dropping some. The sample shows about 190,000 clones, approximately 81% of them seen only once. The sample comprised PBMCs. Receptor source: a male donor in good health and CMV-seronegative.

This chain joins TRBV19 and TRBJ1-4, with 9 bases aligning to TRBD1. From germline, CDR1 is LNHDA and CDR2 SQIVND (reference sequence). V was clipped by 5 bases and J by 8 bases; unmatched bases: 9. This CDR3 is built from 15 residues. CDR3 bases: TGTGCCAGTAGTGCGACAGGGGGTTATACCGAAAAACTGTTTTTT. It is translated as CASSATGGYTEKLFF.

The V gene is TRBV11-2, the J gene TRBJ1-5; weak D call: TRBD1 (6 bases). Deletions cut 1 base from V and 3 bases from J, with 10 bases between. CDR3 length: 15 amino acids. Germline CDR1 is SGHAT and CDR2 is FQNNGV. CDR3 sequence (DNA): TGTGCCAGCAGCTTAGGCTCAGGGGACAATCAGCCCCAGCATTTT. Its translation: CASSLGSGDNQPQHF.

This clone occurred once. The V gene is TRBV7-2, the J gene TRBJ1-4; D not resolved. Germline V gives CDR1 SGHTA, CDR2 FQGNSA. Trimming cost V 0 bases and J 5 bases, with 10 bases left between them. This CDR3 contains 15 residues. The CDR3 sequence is CASSLAGSQNEKLFF. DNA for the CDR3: TGTGCCAGCAGCTTAGCCGGGTCCCAAAATGAAAAACTGTTTTTT. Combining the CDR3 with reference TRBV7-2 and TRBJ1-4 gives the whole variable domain GAGVSQSPSNKVTEKGKDVELRCDPISGHTALYWYRQSLGQGLEFLIYFQGNSAPDKSGLPSDRFSAERTGGSVSTLTIQRTQQEDSAVYLCASSLAGSQNEKLFFGSGTQLSVL.

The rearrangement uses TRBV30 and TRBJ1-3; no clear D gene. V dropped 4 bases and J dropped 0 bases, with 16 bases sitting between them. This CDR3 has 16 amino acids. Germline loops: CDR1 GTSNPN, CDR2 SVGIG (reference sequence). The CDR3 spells CAWTAGLAVSGNTIYF. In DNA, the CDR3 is TGTGCCTGGACCGCTGGACTCGCCGTCTCTGGAAACACCATATATTTT.

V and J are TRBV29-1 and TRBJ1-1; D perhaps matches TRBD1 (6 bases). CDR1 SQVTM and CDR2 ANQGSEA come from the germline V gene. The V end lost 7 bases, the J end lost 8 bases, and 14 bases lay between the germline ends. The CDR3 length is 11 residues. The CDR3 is CSDLRTEEAFF. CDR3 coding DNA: TGCAGCGACCTTCGGACAGAAGAAGCTTTCTTT. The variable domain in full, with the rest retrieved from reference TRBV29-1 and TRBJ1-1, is SAVISQKPSRDICQRGTSLTIQCQVDSQVTMMFWYRQQPGQSLTLIATANQGSEATYESGFVIDKFPISRPNLTFSTLTVSNMSPEDSSIYLCSDLRTEEAFFGQGTRLTVV.

The CDR3: CASSPSFTGGTSTDTQYF. The CDR3 DNA follows: TGTGCCAGCTCACCATCGTTCACAGGGGGGACCAGCACAGATACGCAGTATTTT. This sequence joins TRBV18 and TRBJ2-3, with 8 bases matching TRBD1. Per germline, CDR1 KGHSH and CDR2 LQKENI. The V segment lost 2 bases and the J segment 0 bases; nucleotides outside the gene matches: 10. The CDR3 has 18 amino acids.

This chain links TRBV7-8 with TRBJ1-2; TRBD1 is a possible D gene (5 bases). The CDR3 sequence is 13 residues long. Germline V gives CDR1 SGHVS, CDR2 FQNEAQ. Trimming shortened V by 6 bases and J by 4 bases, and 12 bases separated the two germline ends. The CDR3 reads CASRQEGFYGYTF. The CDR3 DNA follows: TGTGCCAGCAGGCAGGAGGGGTTCTATGGCTACACCTTC. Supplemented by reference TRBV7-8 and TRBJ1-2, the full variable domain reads GAGVSQSPRYKVAKRGQDVALRCDPISGHVSLFWYQQALGQGPEFLTYFQNEAQLDKSGLPSDRFFAERPEGSVSTLKIQRTQQEDSAVYLCASRQEGFYGYTFGSGTRLTVV.

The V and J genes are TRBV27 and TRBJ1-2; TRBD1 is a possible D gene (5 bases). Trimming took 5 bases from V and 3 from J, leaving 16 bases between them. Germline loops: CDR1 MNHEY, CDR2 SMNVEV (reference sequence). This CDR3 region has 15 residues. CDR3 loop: CASSPQDRLYYGYTF. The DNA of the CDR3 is TGTGCCAGCAGTCCCCAAGACAGACTCTACTATGGCTACACCTTC.

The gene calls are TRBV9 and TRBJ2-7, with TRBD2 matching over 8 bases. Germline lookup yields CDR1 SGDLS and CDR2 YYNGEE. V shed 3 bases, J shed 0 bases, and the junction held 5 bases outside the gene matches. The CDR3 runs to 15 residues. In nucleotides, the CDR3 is TGTGCCAGCAGCGCGACCGGGACTAGCTCCTACGAGCAGTACTTC. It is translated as CASSATGTSSYEQYF.

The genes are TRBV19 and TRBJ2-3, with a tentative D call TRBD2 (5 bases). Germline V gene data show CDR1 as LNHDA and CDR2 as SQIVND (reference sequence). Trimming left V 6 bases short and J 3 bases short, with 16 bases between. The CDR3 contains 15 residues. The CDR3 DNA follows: TGTGCCAGTAGGGGGTATAGAGGGAAAACAGATACGCAGTATTTT. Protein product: CASRGYRGKTDTQYF.

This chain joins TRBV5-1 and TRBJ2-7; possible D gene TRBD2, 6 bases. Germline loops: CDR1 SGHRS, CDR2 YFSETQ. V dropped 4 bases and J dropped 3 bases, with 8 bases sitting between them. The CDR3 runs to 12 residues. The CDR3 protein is CASSPGVYEQYF. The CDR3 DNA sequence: TGCGCCAGCAGCCCGGGAGTCTACGAGCAGTACTTC.

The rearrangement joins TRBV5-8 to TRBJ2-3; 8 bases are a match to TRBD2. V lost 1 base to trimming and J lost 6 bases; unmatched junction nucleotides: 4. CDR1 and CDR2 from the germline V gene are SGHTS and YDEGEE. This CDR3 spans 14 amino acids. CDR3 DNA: TGTGCCAGCAGCTTGTACGGGGGGGGTGATACGCAGTATTTT. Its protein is CASSLYGGGDTQYF.

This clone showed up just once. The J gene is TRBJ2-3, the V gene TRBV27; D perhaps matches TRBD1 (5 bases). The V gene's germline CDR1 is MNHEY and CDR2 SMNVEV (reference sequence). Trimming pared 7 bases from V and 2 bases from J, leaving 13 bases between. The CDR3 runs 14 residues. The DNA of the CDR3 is TGTGCCAGCACAGGGATCCCCCTCACAGATACGCAGTATTTT. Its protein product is CASTGIPLTDTQYF.

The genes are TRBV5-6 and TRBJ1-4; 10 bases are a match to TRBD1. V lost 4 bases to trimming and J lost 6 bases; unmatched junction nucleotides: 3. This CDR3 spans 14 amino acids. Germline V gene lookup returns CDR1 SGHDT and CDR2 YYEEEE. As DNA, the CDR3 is TGTGCCAGCAGCGACAGGGGGCGGGATGAAAAACTGTTTTTT. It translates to CASSDRGRDEKLFF.